This TCR beta chain was sequenced during a study of human T cells and chemical hapten exposure. Study information: Reading of the patch tests, which applied 0.01% DPC to the upper back, occurred at 6 days. Findings of the study overall: Large CDR3 similarity clusters arose significantly more often from expanded TCRs than from controls.

V was pared by 7 bases and J by 7 bases, with 22 bases between. Per germline, CDR1 LGHDT and CDR2 YNNKEL (reference sequence). This CDR3 region has 16 residues. Described time point: patch test 1, 2 weeks after DPC sensitization. Treatment described: therapeutic diphenylcyclopropenone sensitization with weekly scalp DPC. One entry per CDR3 protein results from TCRdb running MiXCR on the RACE reads. Among approximately 74,000 distinct CDR3 sequences listed, approximately 32% were seen once. A note on this clonotype: What it recognizes is unknown.

V gene TRBV3-1 combines with J gene TRBJ2-2; D is possibly TRBD2 (6 bases). The TCR originated in a man in his forties or fifties with alopecia areata. Some clones in this sample may be carry-over from other donors' samples. This material consisted of whole blood, taken in connection with sensitization to the hapten diphenylcyclopropenone (DPC). The CDR3 DNA reads as TGTGCCAGCACCTTTTCGACTAGTAGGGCCGGCGGGGAGCTGTTTTTT. Translating it yields CASTFSTSRAGGELFF.